The 17 T cell receptor beta chains given below trace back to one sample, sequenced in a study of shared clonotypes between healthy human individuals. Generated by immunoSEQ multiplex PCR, the TCRdb table keeps only in-frame clones and is missing some. The profile shows some 2,100,000 clones, about 94% of them singletons. The sample taken for sequencing was naive CD4+ T cells sorted from blood. Specified subset: CD45RA+ positively selected. The receptors derive from a man younger than 35 in good health.

The V call is TRBV19, the J call TRBJ1-1; D possibly corresponds to TRBD1 (5 bases). Germline V lookup: CDR1 LNHDA, CDR2 SQIVND (reference sequence). The length of the CDR3 is 14 residues. V lost 6 bases and J lost 4, with 15 bases in between. The CDR3 DNA follows: TGTGCCAGTAGGTCGGGGACGTCTTCCACTGAAGCTTTCTTT. Translating gives CASRSGTSSTEAFF. The full variable domain, its missing parts supplied by reference TRBV19 and TRBJ1-1, is DGGITQSPKYLFRKEGQNVTLSCEQNLNHDAMYWYRQDPGQGLRLIYYSQIVNDFQKGDIAEGYSVSREKKESFPLTVTSAQKNPTAFYLCASRSGTSSTEAFFGQGTRLTVV.

The V call is TRBV7-2, the J call TRBJ2-1; D is possibly TRBD1 or TRBD2 (6 bases each). CDR1 SGHTA and CDR2 FQGNSA come from the germline V gene. The CDR3 has 16 residues. Between the trimmed V and J ends, which lost 5 bases and 0 bases, there was a span of 14 bases. CDR3 nucleotides: TGTGCCAGCAGCCGACTCCGGGGGCTCTCCTACAATGAGCAGTTCTTC. Residues: CASSRLRGLSYNEQFF.

This chain joins TRBV10-3 and TRBJ1-1; 8 bases agree with TRBD1. The CDR3 runs to 15 residues. CDR1 is ENHRY, CDR2 SYGVKD, per germline. Unmatched junction bases numbered 6, after V lost 6 bases and J lost 0 bases. The CDR3 DNA sequence: TGTGCCATCAGGGGGGGACAGGTGATGAACACTGAAGCTTTCTTT. This codes for CAIRGGQVMNTEAFF.

This chain joins TRBV6-6 and TRBJ1-5; D is perhaps TRBD1 (5 bases). Trimming shortened V by 10 bases and J by 7 bases, and 20 bases separated the two germline ends. CDR1 MNHNY and CDR2 SVGAGI come from the germline V gene (reference sequence). The CDR3 covers 14 residues. The CDR3 nucleotides are TGTGCCACCCAAAAGGGGCAGGGCGGGCAGCCCCAGCATTTT. Encoded protein: CATQKGQGGQPQHF.

The chain employs TRBV11-2 and TRBJ2-3, with D possibly matching TRBD2 (6 bases). Germline-derived CDR1 and CDR2 are SGHAT and FQNNGV. The CDR3 runs to 16 residues. Deletions cut 0 bases from V and 1 base from J, with 11 bases between. The chain's CDR3 is CASSLDRWRGTDTQYF. The CDR3, as DNA: TGTGCCAGCAGCTTAGACCGGTGGAGGGGCACAGATACGCAGTATTTT.

The chain uses TRBV5-1 and TRBJ1-6; tentative D call: TRBD1 (5 bases). The ends were cut back, 0 bases at V and 7 bases at J, with 11 bases in the middle. The CDR3 covers 15 residues. Germline loops: CDR1 SGHRS, CDR2 YFSETQ. The CDR3 nucleotides are TGCGCCAGCAGCTTGGATGGGGCTGGAAATTCACCCCTCCACTTT. It translates to CASSLDGAGNSPLHF. Full variable domain (remainder filled in from reference TRBV5-1 and TRBJ1-6): KAGVTQTPRYLIKTRGQQVTLSCSPISGHRSVSWYQQTPGQGLQFLFEYFSETQRNKGNFPGRFSGRQFSNSRSEMNVSTLELGDSALYLCASSLDGAGNSPLHFGNGTRLTVT.

The chain carries TRBV29-1 and TRBJ2-2; perhaps TRBD2 as D (5 bases). V was shortened by 4 bases and J by 7 bases, with 13 bases between the two germline ends. The CDR3 extends over 13 amino acids. Per germline, CDR1 SQVTM and CDR2 ANQGSEA. The CDR3 here is CSVGLLGSGELFF. The CDR3 nucleotides are TGCAGCGTTGGTCTACTAGGGAGCGGGGAGCTGTTTTTT.

The chain carries TRBV20-1 and TRBJ1-2; D perhaps matches TRBD1 (6 bases). The germline V gene encodes CDR1 DFQATT and CDR2 SNEGSKA (reference sequence). The CDR3 is 11 amino acids. V was clipped by 5 bases and J by 8 bases, with 12 bases between them. The CDR3 is CSAQQGSGYTF. In nucleotides, the CDR3 is TGCAGTGCTCAACAGGGAAGCGGCTACACCTTC.

The chain combines TRBV10-3 with TRBJ2-1, with 13 nucleotides matching TRBD2. The germline V gene encodes CDR1 ENHRY and CDR2 SYGVKD. The length of the CDR3 is 17 residues. The V gene end was trimmed by 5 bases and the J gene end by 2 bases; junction bases not matched to a gene: 6. The CDR3 nucleotides read TGTGCCATCAGTTGGACTAGCGGGGGCCTCACCTACAATGAGCAGTTCTTC. This encodes CAISWTSGGLTYNEQFF.

CDR3 bases: TGTGCCAGCACATCAGGCACAAATCAGCCCCAGCATTTT. Translating gives CASTSGTNQPQHF. The chain is built from TRBV6-1 and TRBJ1-5; D remains unclear. There are 13 residues in the CDR3. CDR1 and CDR2 from the germline V gene are MNHNS and SASEGT. Trimming took 7 bases from V and 4 from J, leaving 11 bases between them.

The chain recombines TRBV5-5 with TRBJ2-7; D is unresolved. CDR3 length: 14 residues. Germline values: CDR1 SGHKS, CDR2 YYEKEE (reference sequence). Trimming left V 2 bases short and J 4 bases short, with 13 bases between. In DNA form, the CDR3 reads TGTGCCAGCAGCTTTGTAAGGGTGGGGTACGAGCAGTACTTC. This encodes CASSFVRVGYEQYF.

This clone was found once. The chain employs TRBV5-1 and TRBJ2-2; 11 bases match TRBD2. V gave up 5 bases and J gave up 4 bases; unmatched junction bases: 7. CDR1 and CDR2 from the germline V gene are SGHRS and YFSETQ. This CDR3 has 16 residues. CDR3 protein: CASSPGLAGPTGELFF. In nucleotides, the CDR3 is TGCGCCAGCAGTCCCGGACTAGCGGGCCCCACCGGGGAGCTGTTTTTT.

The chain carries TRBV7-9 and TRBJ2-5, with TRBD1 as a possible D gene (7 bases). V was trimmed by 6 bases and J by 4 bases, leaving 21 bases between them. CDR3 length: 16 residues. Germline loops: CDR1 SEHNR, CDR2 FQNEAQ (reference sequence). DNA for the CDR3: TGTGCCAGCAGTTCCCCAGCAGGGGGGTTAGGAGAGACCCAGTACTTC. This sequence encodes CASSSPAGGLGETQYF.

The chain couples TRBV11-3 to TRBJ2-2; 7 bases match TRBD1. Germline lookup yields CDR1 SGHNT and CDR2 YENEEA. The CDR3 contains 17 residues. Germline trimming cut 0 bases from V and 4 bases from J; bases unmatched to any gene: 8. The CDR3: CASSLEGGPTGTGELFF. DNA of the CDR3: TGTGCCAGCAGCTTAGAAGGGGGCCCCACCGGCACCGGGGAGCTGTTTTTT.

V gene TRBV9 combines with J gene TRBJ1-2; D gene unclear. Between the trimmed V and J ends, which lost 4 bases and 6 bases, there was a span of 22 bases. Germline loops: CDR1 SGDLS, CDR2 YYNGEE. The CDR3 covers 16 residues. The CDR3 region is CASSTHKEGIGDGYTF. For the CDR3, the DNA is TGTGCCAGCAGCACCCATAAGGAGGGAATCGGAGATGGCTACACCTTC.

The V and J genes are TRBV25-1 and TRBJ2-3, with D perhaps matching TRBD1 or TRBD2 (7 bases each). Germline V gene sequence: CDR1 MGHDK, CDR2 SYGVNS. The CDR3 is 16 amino acids. V lost 6 bases and J 4 bases, leaving 20 bases between the germline ends. CDR3 region: CASSFMGGGGADTQYF. CDR3 coding DNA: TGTGCCAGCAGCTTCATGGGAGGGGGCGGCGCAGATACGCAGTATTTT.

V usage is TRBV30 and J usage is TRBJ1-5; unclear D gene. V dropped 0 bases and J dropped 0 bases, with 18 bases sitting between them. The CDR3 covers 18 residues. The germline CDR1 and CDR2 sequences are GTSNPN and SVGIG (reference sequence). The CDR3 loop reads CAWSVMLPGRASNQPQHF. The CDR3 bases are TGTGCCTGGAGTGTAATGTTACCCGGGAGGGCTAGCAATCAGCCCCAGCATTTT.